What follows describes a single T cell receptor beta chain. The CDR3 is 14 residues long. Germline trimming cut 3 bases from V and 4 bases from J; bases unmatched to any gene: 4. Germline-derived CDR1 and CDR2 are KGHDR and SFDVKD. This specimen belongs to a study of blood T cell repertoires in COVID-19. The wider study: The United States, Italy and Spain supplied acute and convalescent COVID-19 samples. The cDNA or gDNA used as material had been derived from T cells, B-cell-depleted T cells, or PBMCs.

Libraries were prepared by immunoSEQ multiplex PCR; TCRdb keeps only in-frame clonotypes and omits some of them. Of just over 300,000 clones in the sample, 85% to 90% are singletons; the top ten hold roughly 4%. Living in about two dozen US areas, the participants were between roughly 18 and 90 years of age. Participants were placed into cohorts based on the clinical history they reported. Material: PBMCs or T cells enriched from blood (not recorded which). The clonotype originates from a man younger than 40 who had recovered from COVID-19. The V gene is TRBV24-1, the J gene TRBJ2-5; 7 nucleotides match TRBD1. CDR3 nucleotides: TGTGCCACCAGTGATCCATCAGGGGGAGAGACCCAGTACTTC. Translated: CATSDPSGGETQYF.